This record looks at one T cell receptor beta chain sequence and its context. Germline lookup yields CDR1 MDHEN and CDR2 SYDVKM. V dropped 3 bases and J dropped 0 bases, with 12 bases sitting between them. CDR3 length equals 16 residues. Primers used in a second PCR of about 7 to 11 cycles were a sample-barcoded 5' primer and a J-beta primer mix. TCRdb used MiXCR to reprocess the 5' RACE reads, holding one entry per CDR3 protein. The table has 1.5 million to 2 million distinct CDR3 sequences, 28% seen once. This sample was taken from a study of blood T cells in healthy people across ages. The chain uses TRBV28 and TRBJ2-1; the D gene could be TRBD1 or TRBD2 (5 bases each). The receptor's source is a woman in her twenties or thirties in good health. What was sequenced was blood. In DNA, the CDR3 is TGTGCCAGCAGTTTGAGGGGTTTTGCCTCCTACAATGAGCAGTTCTTC. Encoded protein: CASSLRGFASYNEQFF.